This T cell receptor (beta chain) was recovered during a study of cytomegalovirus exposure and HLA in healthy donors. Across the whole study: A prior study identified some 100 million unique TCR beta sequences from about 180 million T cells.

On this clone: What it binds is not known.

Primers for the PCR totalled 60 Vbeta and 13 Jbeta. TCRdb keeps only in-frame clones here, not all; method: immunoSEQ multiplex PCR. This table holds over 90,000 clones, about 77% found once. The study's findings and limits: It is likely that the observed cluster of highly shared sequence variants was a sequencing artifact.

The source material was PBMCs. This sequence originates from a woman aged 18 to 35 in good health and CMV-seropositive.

CDR3 loop: CASSLISRGGLPNSPLHF. CDR3 bases: TGTGCCAGCAGTTTAATTAGTAGGGGAGGATTGCCTAATTCACCCCTCCACTTT. This rearrangement joins TRBV27 to TRBJ1-6, with a possible D match to TRBD1 (5 bases). Trimming removed 2 bases from V and 6 bases from J, with 20 bases in between. The CDR3 length is 18 residues. The germline V gene encodes CDR1 MNHEY and CDR2 SMNVEV (reference sequence).